This T cell receptor beta chain was recorded in a study of blood T cell repertoires in COVID-19. Between the trimmed V and J ends, which lost 1 base and 1 base, there was a span of 5 bases. The CDR3 is made up of 14 amino acids. Germline loops: CDR1 LGHDT, CDR2 YNNKEL (reference sequence). This clone was counted a single time. This table comes from immunoSEQ multiplex PCR, and its TCRdb copy is limited to in-frame clones, with some not included. The table lists about 110,000 clones, 81% of them singletons. The origin of this receptor is a woman in her sixties or seventies with acute or convalescent COVID-19. Sequencing was performed on peripheral blood. The chain has TRBV3-1 (or the pseudogene TRBV3-2) and TRBJ1-5; no firm D call. The CDR3 DNA sequence: TGTGCCAGCAGCCAAGGGAGCAGCAATCAGCCCCAGCATTTT. Protein sequence: CASSQGSSNQPQHF.